One sample yielded the 15 T cell receptor beta chains listed below, sequenced in a study of technical replicates of blood from several donors. Clones were sequenced by immunoSEQ multiplex PCR, and TCRdb holds only the in-frame ones, with some missing. The repertoire includes around 73,000 clones, 90% of them detected once, and approximately 4.4% sits in the top ten. The material sequenced was PBMCs. These receptors were obtained from a human donor in good health. Some clones in this sample may be carry-over from other donors' samples.

The chain's CDR3 is CASSRGARETQYF. The DNA for the CDR3 is TGTGCCAGCAGCCGGGGGGCAAGAGAGACCCAGTACTTC. The chain carries TRBV7-2 and TRBJ2-5, with D possibly TRBD2 on 7 matching bases. Germline-derived CDR1 and CDR2 are SGHTA and FQGNSA. CDR3 length equals 13 residues. Trimming left V 5 bases short and J 4 bases short, with 11 bases between.

In this sample, this clone turned up once. The chain is built from TRBV7-9 and TRBJ1-1; D not resolved. Germline loops: CDR1 SEHNR, CDR2 FQNEAQ (reference sequence). The CDR3 loop spans 13 amino acids. V lost 1 base, J lost 5 bases, and 8 bases lay in between. CDR3 bases: TGTGCCAGCAGCTTAGGAGGTGGGACTGAAGCTTTCTTT. Protein sequence: CASSLGGGTEAFF. Full variable domain (outside the CDR3, taken from reference TRBV7-9 and TRBJ1-1): DTGVSQNPRHKITKRGQNVTFRCDPISEHNRLYWYRQTLGQGPEFLTYFQNEAQLEKSRLLSDRFSAERPKGSFSTLEIQRTEQGDSAMYLCASSLGGGTEAFFGQGTRLTVV.

This clone was seen a single time. The chain employs TRBV6-1 and TRBJ2-1; TRBD2 aligns across 10 bases. Trimming took 3 bases from V and 3 from J; bases not matched to a gene: 8. CDR3 length: 17 amino acids. CDR1 is MNHNS and CDR2 is SASEGT in the germline V gene. The CDR3 region is CASSDPNSGRFYNEQFF. CDR3 DNA sequence: TGTGCCAGCAGTGACCCTAATAGCGGGAGGTTCTACAATGAGCAGTTCTTC.

The rearrangement joins TRBV5-1 to TRBJ2-3; 9 nucleotides agree with TRBD2. CDR3 length equals 15 residues. CDR1 is SGHRS and CDR2 is YFSETQ in the germline V gene. The trim removed 1 base at V and 4 bases at J, leaving 4 bases unmatched. The DNA for the CDR3 is TGCGCCAGCAGCTTGTTAGCGGGGGCGGCAGATACGCAGTATTTT. The encoded protein is CASSLLAGAADTQYF.

The CDR3 sequence is CASSPVRGGPYQETQYF. The CDR3 bases are TGTGCCAGCTCACCCGTTCGGGGGGGCCCTTACCAAGAGACCCAGTACTTC. The genes are TRBV18 and TRBJ2-5, with TRBD2 identical over 8 bases. This CDR3 has 17 amino acids. Trimming took 3 bases from V and 0 from J; bases not matched to a gene: 9. Per the germline V gene, CDR1 is KGHSH and CDR2 is LQKENI.

The genes are TRBV5-1 and TRBJ1-1; D unresolved. The CDR3 is made up of 11 amino acids. V lost 0 bases and J lost 8, with 5 bases in between. Looked up from germline, CDR1 is SGHRS and CDR2 is YFSETQ. For the CDR3, the DNA is TGCGCCAGCAGCTTGGAACAGGAAGCTTTCTTT. It translates to CASSLEQEAFF.

The gene calls are TRBV6-5 and TRBJ1-1; the match to TRBD1 covers 7 bases. The junction had 5 bases not matched to a gene; V was cut back by 4 bases and J by 12 bases. In germline, CDR1 is MNHEY, CDR2 SVGAGI. This CDR3 has 11 residues. The CDR3 sequence: CASSFQDRPFF. The CDR3 bases are TGTGCCAGCAGTTTTCAGGACAGGCCTTTCTTT.

The rearrangement uses TRBV15 and TRBJ1-4, with D perhaps matching TRBD1 (5 bases). CDR1 LNHNV and CDR2 YYDKDF come from the germline V gene (reference sequence). The CDR3 is 21 residues long. The ends were cut back, 0 bases at V and 0 bases at J, with 23 bases in the middle. The CDR3 loop reads CATSRDIDRLILTATNEKLFF. For the CDR3, the DNA is TGTGCCACCAGCAGAGATATCGACAGATTAATCCTTACCGCAACTAATGAAAAACTGTTTTTT.

This chain links TRBV7-2 with TRBJ2-7, with TRBD2 identical over 8 bases. CDR1 is SGHTA, CDR2 FQGNSA, per germline. The ends lost 4 bases at V and 3 bases at J; junction bases unmatched: 8. The CDR3 spans 15 residues. The DNA of the CDR3 is TGTGCCAGCAGCTCAGAGGGGACTAGTATCTACGAGCAGTACTTC. Protein: CASSSEGTSIYEQYF.

The chain employs TRBV30 and TRBJ1-2, with a weak D call TRBD1 (6 bases). Trimming left V 2 bases short and J 0 bases short, with 10 bases between. CDR1 is GTSNPN, CDR2 SVGIG, per germline (reference sequence). The CDR3 totals 14 residues. The CDR3, as DNA: TGTGCCTGGAGTCATGAGGGGGCTAACTATGGCTACACCTTC. It codes for CAWSHEGANYGYTF.

The rearrangement joins TRBV4-1 to TRBJ2-3, with 10 bases that match TRBD2. CDR3 length: 15 amino acids. Germline-derived CDR1 and CDR2 are MGHRA and YSYEKL. The trim removed 4 bases at V and 4 bases at J, leaving 5 bases unmatched. CDR3 residues: CASSLAGLAPDTQYF. Written as DNA, the CDR3 is TGCGCCAGCAGCCTAGCGGGACTAGCGCCAGATACGCAGTATTTT.

Regarding this clone: Compared with germline, one end of the junction differs, possibly owing to a read error. The V call is TRBV7-9, the J call TRBJ1-2, with 9 bases aligning to TRBD1. This CDR3 contains 14 residues. Per the germline V gene, CDR1 is SEHNR and CDR2 is FQNEAQ (reference sequence). As DNA, the CDR3 is TGTGCCAGCAGCTTAGGGGACAGGGCTTCTCTCCGGAGCTTC. This codes for CASSLGDRASLRSF.

V gene TRBV5-1 combines with J gene TRBJ2-7; 9 positions match TRBD2. Unmatched junction bases numbered 4, after V lost 2 bases and J lost 1 base. Germline V gene data show CDR1 as SGHRS and CDR2 as YFSETQ. This CDR3 has 15 amino acids. DNA for the CDR3: TGCGCCAGCAGCTTAGGCGCGGGAGGGTCCTACGAGCAGTACTTC. Amino acids: CASSLGAGGSYEQYF.

V usage is TRBV27 and J usage is TRBJ2-1, with 11 positions matching TRBD2. The CDR3 length is 16 residues. CDR1 and CDR2 from the germline V gene are MNHEY and SMNVEV (reference sequence). The ends lost 5 bases at V and 3 bases at J; junction bases unmatched: 6. In DNA form, the CDR3 reads TGTGCCAGCAGTGCCGTAACTAGCGGGGGCTACAATGAGCAGTTCTTC. Residues: CASSAVTSGGYNEQFF.

V usage is TRBV6-6 and J usage is TRBJ2-7; tentative D call: TRBD2 (7 bases). Deletions cut 0 bases from V and 0 bases from J, with 12 bases between. The CDR3 is 16 residues long. Germline-derived CDR1 and CDR2 are MNHNY and SVGAGI (reference sequence). CDR3 loop: CASSYSGGGLSYEQYF. In nucleotides, the CDR3 is TGTGCCAGCAGTTACTCCGGCGGGGGCCTCTCCTACGAGCAGTACTTC.